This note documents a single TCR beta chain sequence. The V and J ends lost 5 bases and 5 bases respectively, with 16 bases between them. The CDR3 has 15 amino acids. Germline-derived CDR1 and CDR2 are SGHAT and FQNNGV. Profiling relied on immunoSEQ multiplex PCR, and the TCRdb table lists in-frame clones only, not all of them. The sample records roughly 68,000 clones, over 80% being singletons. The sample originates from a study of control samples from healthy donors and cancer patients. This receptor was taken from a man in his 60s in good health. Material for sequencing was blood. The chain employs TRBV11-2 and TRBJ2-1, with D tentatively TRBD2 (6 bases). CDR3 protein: CASSLGLVPDNEQFF. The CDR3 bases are TGTGCCAGCAGCCTGGGACTGGTACCTGACAATGAGCAGTTCTTC.